A single TCR beta chain is shown here with its context. The data were taken from a study of PD-L1 blockade in urothelial cancer. Study background: A median of roughly 150,000 T cells was found in the blood samples.

V was cut by 1 base and J by 2 bases, with 6 bases left in between. The V gene's germline CDR1 is GTSNPN and CDR2 SVGIG (reference sequence). The CDR3 sequence is 12 residues long. Sequencing used immunoSEQ multiplex PCR; TCRdb keeps in-frame clones, though not all of them. Here the sample spans roughly 100,000 clones, roughly nine tenths being singletons. The time point here: pretreatment peripheral blood. The rearrangement uses TRBV30 and TRBJ2-7; D remains unclear. The specimen was PBMCs, collected around atezolizumab (anti-PD-L1) treatment. This TCR derives from a woman at least 80 years old with urothelial cancer. The chain's CDR3 is CAWSASAYEQYF. CDR3 coding DNA: TGTGCCTGGAGTGCTTCCGCCTACGAGCAGTACTTC. Full variable domain (remainder filled in from reference TRBV30 and TRBJ2-7): SQTIHQWPATLVQPVGSPLSLECTVEGTSNPNLYWYRQAAGRGLQLLFYSVGIGQISSEVPQNLSASRPQDRQFILSSKKLLLSDSGFYLCAWSASAYEQYFGPGTRLTVT.